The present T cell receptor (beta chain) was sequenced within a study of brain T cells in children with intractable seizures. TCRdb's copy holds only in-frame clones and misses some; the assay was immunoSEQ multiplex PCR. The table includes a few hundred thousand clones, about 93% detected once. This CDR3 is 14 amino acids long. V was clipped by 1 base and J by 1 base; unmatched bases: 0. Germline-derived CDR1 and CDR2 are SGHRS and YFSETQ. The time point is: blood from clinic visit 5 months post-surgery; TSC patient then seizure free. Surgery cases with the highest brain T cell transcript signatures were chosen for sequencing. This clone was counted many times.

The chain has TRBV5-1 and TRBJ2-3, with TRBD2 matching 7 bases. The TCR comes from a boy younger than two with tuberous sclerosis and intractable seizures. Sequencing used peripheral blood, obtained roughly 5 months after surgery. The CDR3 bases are TGCGCCAGCAGCTTGACTAGCGGCACAGATACGCAGTATTTT. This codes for CASSLTSGTDTQYF. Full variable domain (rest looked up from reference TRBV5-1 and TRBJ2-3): KAGVTQTPRYLIKTRGQQVTLSCSPISGHRSVSWYQQTPGQGLQFLFEYFSETQRNKGNFPGRFSGRQFSNSRSEMNVSTLELGDSALYLCASSLTSGTDTQYFGPGTRLTVL.